Shown below are 17 T cell receptor beta chains from a single sample sequenced in a study of T cells in Graves' hyperthyroidism and ophthalmopathy. Amplification of TCR beta CDR3 regions was performed using RNA transcripts as template. The HTBI primer set served for first-round RT-PCR of the TCR CDR3. TCRdb analysed the multiplex PCR reads with MiXCR anew, one entry per CDR3 protein. The sample has more than 450,000 distinct CDR3 sequences; about 15% are singletons. The source material was blood. The source of these receptors is a woman aged 35 to 49 with Graves' hyperthyroidism.

As concerns this clonotype: This clone may be a read error of a much larger clone one base away. The chain couples TRBV28 to TRBJ1-2; no definite D call. The CDR3 runs 14 residues. The germline V gene encodes CDR1 MDHEN and CDR2 SYDVKM. Trimming took off 9 bases at V and 1 base at J, with 15 bases between the two ends. DNA of the CDR3: TGTGCCAGTACTCTTGCGGCTTTTAACTATGGCTACACCTTC. It specifies CASTLAAFNYGYTF.

This clonotype was detected many times. The rearrangement uses TRBV10-3 and TRBJ2-1; TRBD1 agrees at 8 bases. This CDR3 comprises 14 residues. Germline assignment: CDR1 ENHRY and CDR2 SYGVKD. J lost 3 bases, V lost 11 bases, and 9 bases had no gene match. The CDR3, as DNA: TGTGCCGTCGCCGGGACAGGCGTCTACAATGAGCAGTTCTTC. This encodes CAVAGTGVYNEQFF.

This clonotype was seen more than once but under ten times. The CDR3 loop is CASSAVDVGNTIYF. CDR3 nucleotides: TGTGCCAGCAGTGCGGTTGATGTGGGAAACACCATATATTTT. The chain employs TRBV2 and TRBJ1-3, with D unclear. This CDR3 has 14 residues. The V end lost 4 bases, the J end lost 4 bases, and 11 bases lay between the germline ends. The germline V gene has CDR1 SNHLY and CDR2 FYNNEI.

This clonotype showed up many times. Germline is not matched at one junction end, which may reflect a read error. V gene TRBV3-1 combines with J gene TRBJ2-2; no firm D call. The CDR3 has 14 residues. Germline V gene data show CDR1 as LGHDT and CDR2 as YNNKEL (reference sequence). Here the CDR3 DNA reads TGTGCCAGCAGCAAAGACGGTGACACCGGGGAGCTGTTTTTT. This sequence encodes CASSKDGDTGELFF.

This clonotype was detected a few times. The chain joins TRBV5-1 to TRBJ2-7; the match to TRBD1 covers 7 bases. V shed 3 bases, J shed 2 bases, and the junction held 8 bases outside the gene matches. The germline CDR1 and CDR2 sequences are SGHRS and YFSETQ. The CDR3 contains 15 residues. As DNA, the CDR3 is TGCGCCAGCAGCTCCGAGACAGGGCCTACCTACGAGCAGTACTTC. Translation: CASSSETGPTYEQYF.

At least ten counts were recorded for this clonotype. The chain links TRBV5-1 to TRBJ2-5, with 12 bases identical to TRBD2. The CDR3 has 16 residues. In germline, CDR1 is SGHRS, CDR2 YFSETQ. Trimming took 4 bases from V and 4 from J; bases not matched to a gene: 8. The DNA for the CDR3 is TGCGCCAGCAGCCCCAGGACTAGCGGGATTGGAGAGACCCAGTACTTC. Translated: CASSPRTSGIGETQYF.

This clonotype was counted a few times. The chain couples TRBV2 to TRBJ2-7; 8 bases fit TRBD1. The trim removed 5 bases at V and 2 bases at J, leaving 11 bases unmatched. The CDR3 consists of 16 residues. The germline V gene has CDR1 SNHLY and CDR2 FYNNEI. This chain's CDR3 is CASSLTRDRSPYEQYF. The CDR3 nucleotides are TGTGCCAGCAGTTTGACCCGGGACAGGAGTCCCTACGAGCAGTACTTC.

The table lists this clonotype with many counts. The rearrangement uses TRBV27 and TRBJ2-7; 7 positions agree with TRBD1. CDR1 is MNHEY, CDR2 SMNVEV, per germline (reference sequence). The CDR3 extends over 15 amino acids. After removal of 6 bases from V and 3 bases from J, the junction contained 11 bases not matched to a gene. In DNA, the CDR3 is TGTGCCAGCAGCATCGACAGGGCCCGGAACTACGAGCAGTACTTC. The encoded protein is CASSIDRARNYEQYF.

This clonotype was recorded many times. V is TRBV6-1 and J is TRBJ2-4; the D is unclear. This CDR3 contains 15 residues. With 2 bases removed from V and 0 bases from J, the gap between germline ends came to 8 bases. Germline V gene data show CDR1 as MNHNS and CDR2 as SASEGT. DNA for the CDR3: TGTGCCAGCAGTGAACAGTTAATAGCCAAAAACATTCAGTACTTC. Encoded protein: CASSEQLIAKNIQYF.

This clonotype has ten or more counts. The chain has TRBV7-9 and TRBJ2-7; D is ambiguous. Germline assignment: CDR1 SEHNR and CDR2 FQNEAQ (reference sequence). V lost 8 bases and J 2 bases, leaving 16 bases between the germline ends. CDR3 length: 14 residues. DNA for the CDR3: TGTGCCAGCGCCAGCCCCGCAACAACCTACGAGCAGTACTTC. This codes for CASASPATTYEQYF. Looking up the rest from reference TRBV7-9 and TRBJ2-7 gives the full variable domain: DTGVSQNPRHKITKRGQNVTFRCDPISEHNRLYWYRQTLGQGPEFLTYFQNEAQLEKSRLLSDRFSAERPKGSFSTLEIQRTEQGDSAMYLCASASPATTYEQYFGPGTRLTVT.

This clonotype was observed at least ten times. The J gene is TRBJ2-1, the V gene TRBV27, with 10 bases matching TRBD2. This CDR3 spans 16 amino acids. Germline V gene sequence: CDR1 MNHEY, CDR2 SMNVEV (reference sequence). The junction had 10 bases not matched to a gene; V was cut back by 3 bases and J by 8 bases. As DNA, the CDR3 is TGTGCCAGCAGTTTTACTCCTTTAGCGGGAGGCTATGAGCAGTTCTTC. As protein: CASSFTPLAGGYEQFF.

This chain connects TRBV28 to TRBJ1-5; D uncertain. V shed 8 bases and J shed 3 bases, with 17 bases lying between them. This CDR3 region has 15 residues. Germline CDR1 is MDHEN and CDR2 is SYDVKM. In DNA, the CDR3 is TGTGCCAGCCGAGGTTCGGACGGACTCAATCAGCCCCAGCATTTT. It translates to CASRGSDGLNQPQHF.

V usage is TRBV5-5 and J usage is TRBJ2-2; no firm D call. The V and J ends lost 5 bases and 0 bases respectively, with 11 bases between them. CDR1 is SGHKS, CDR2 YYEKEE, per germline (reference sequence). The CDR3 contains 15 residues. The CDR3 coding sequence is TGTGCCAGCAGAATGGCCCAGCCGAACACCGGGGAGCTGTTTTTT. This translates into CASRMAQPNTGELFF.

There are many counts of this clonotype. The chain joins TRBV29-1 to TRBJ1-1; a weak D match, TRBD1 (5 bases). The CDR3 is 13 amino acids. V gave up 1 base and J gave up 0 bases, with 6 bases separating them. Per the germline V gene, CDR1 is SQVTM and CDR2 is ANQGSEA. The CDR3 DNA sequence: TGCAGCGTTGAAGGACAGATGAACACTGAAGCTTTCTTT. Translated, it gives CSVEGQMNTEAFF.

This clonotype was recorded at least ten times. The chain couples TRBV20-1 to TRBJ1-5; a weak D match, TRBD1 (5 bases). V was pared by 3 bases and J by 1 base, with 13 bases between. CDR3 length: 15 residues. Germline assignment: CDR1 DFQATT and CDR2 SNEGSKA (reference sequence). CDR3 in amino acids: CSASLPTVSNQPQHF. The DNA for the CDR3 is TGCAGTGCTAGCCTTCCGACAGTCAGCAATCAGCCCCAGCATTTT.

In its sample, this clonotype was seen many times. V and J are TRBV2 and TRBJ2-7, with a weak D call TRBD1 (6 bases). The CDR3 sequence is 14 residues long. Germline V gene lookup returns CDR1 SNHLY and CDR2 FYNNEI. Trimming took off 8 bases at V and 4 bases at J, with 18 bases between the two ends. The DNA of the CDR3 is TGTGCCAGCTGCTGCAGGGGCAGTGGGTACGAGCAGTACTTC. Protein sequence: CASCCRGSGYEQYF.

This clonotype appeared a few times. The chain is built from TRBV20-1 and TRBJ2-7, with D tentatively TRBD2 (6 bases). Germline values: CDR1 DFQATT, CDR2 SNEGSKA (reference sequence). Trimming left V 0 bases short and J 2 bases short, with 8 bases between. The CDR3 runs to 13 residues. The CDR3 protein is CSARDAGTYEQYF. CDR3 in DNA: TGCAGTGCTAGAGATGCGGGGACCTACGAGCAGTACTTC.